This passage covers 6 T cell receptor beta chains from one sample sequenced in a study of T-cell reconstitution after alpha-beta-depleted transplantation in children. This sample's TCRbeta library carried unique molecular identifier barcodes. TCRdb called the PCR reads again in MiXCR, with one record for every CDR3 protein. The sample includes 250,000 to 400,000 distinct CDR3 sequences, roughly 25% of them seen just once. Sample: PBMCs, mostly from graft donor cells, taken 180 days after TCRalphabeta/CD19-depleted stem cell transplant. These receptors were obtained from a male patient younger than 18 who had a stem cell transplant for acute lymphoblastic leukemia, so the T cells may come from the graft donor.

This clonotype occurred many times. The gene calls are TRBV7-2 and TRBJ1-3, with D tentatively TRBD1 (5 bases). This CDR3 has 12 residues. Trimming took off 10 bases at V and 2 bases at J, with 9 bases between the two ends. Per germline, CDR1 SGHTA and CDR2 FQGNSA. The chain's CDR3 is CAISTAGNTIYF. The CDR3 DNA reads TGTGCCATCTCGACAGCTGGAAACACCATATATTTT.

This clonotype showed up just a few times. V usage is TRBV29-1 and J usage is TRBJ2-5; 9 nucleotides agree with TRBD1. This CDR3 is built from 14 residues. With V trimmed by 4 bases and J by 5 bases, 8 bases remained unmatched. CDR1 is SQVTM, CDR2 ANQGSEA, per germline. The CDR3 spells CSVVRGQGKETQYF. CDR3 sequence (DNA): TGCAGCGTTGTAAGAGGACAGGGGAAGGAGACCCAGTACTTC.

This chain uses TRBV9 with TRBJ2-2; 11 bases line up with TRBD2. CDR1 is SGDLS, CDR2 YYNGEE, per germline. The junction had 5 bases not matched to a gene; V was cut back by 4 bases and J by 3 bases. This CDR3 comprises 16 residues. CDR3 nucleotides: TGTGCCAGCAGCACAGGGACTAGCGGATACACCGGGGAGCTGTTTTTT. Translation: CASSTGTSGYTGELFF.

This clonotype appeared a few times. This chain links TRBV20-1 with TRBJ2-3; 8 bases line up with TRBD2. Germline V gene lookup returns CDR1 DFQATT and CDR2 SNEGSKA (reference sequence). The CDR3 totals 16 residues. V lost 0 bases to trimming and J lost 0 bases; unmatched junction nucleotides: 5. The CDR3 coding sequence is TGCAGTGCTAGAGAGGGTAGCGGGGTTAGCACAGATACGCAGTATTTT. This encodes CSAREGSGVSTDTQYF.

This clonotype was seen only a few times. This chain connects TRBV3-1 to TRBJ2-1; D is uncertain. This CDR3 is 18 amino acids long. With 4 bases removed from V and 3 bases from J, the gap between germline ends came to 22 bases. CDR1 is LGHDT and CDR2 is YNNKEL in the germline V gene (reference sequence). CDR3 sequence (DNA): TGTGCCAGCAGCCCAGGTTACCTTAGAGGTGGGTTCTACAATGAGCAGTTCTTC. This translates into CASSPGYLRGGFYNEQFF.

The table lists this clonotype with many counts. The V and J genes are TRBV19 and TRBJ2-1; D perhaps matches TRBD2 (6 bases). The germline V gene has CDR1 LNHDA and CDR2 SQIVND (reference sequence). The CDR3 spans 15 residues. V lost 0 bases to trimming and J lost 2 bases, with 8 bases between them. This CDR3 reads CASSIDGGAYNEQFF. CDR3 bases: TGTGCCAGTAGTATAGACGGGGGAGCCTACAATGAGCAGTTCTTC.